This is a list of T cell receptor beta chains from one sample in a study of CD8+ T cells in alopecia areata. Repertoires were generated with immunoSEQ multiplex PCR, while TCRdb's copy carries only in-frame clones and drops some. The sample gives about 23,000 clones, around 50% of which show up once; around 30% is in the top ten. Sequenced input: NKG2D-high CD8+ T cells sorted from blood. The source is a human donor with alopecia areata. The CDR3 runs from the conserved cysteine through the conserved F or W. Each record gives: J gene, D gene, clone size, V gene, CDR3 protein, CDR3 DNA. A D gene is named only where the DNA matches it firmly. The size field is filled for only some rows; it gives once, few, many or a size class.

TRBJ2-7	TRBD2	-	TRBV28	CASSSVPSGRYEQYF	TGTGCCAGCAGTTCTGTTCCTAGCGGGAGGTACGAGCAGTACTTC
TRBJ2-1	TRBD2	-	TRBV15	CATSTHPRRGRGSEQFF	TGTGCCACCAGCACCCATCCCCGTCGCGGGAGGGGGAGTGAGCAGTTCTTC
TRBJ2-1	-	many	TRBV5-6	CASSFGTTTEQFF	TGTGCCAGCAGCTTCGGAACAACCACTGAGCAGTTCTTC
TRBJ2-7	TRBD2	-	TRBV5-1	CASSHKLAGDGEQYF	TGCGCCAGCAGCCACAAACTAGCGGGGGACGGGGAGCAGTACTTC
TRBJ2-2	TRBD2	few	TRBV28	CASKLAESGELFF	TGTGCCAGCAAACTAGCGGAATCCGGGGAGCTGTTTTTT
TRBJ2-2	TRBD2	-	TRBV7-9	CASGPGGTGELFF	TGTGCCAGCGGGCCGGGGGGCACCGGGGAGCTGTTTTTT
TRBJ2-7	-	-	TRBV29-1	CSVIRPLSYEQYF	TGCAGCGTTATCAGACCGCTTTCCTACGAGCAGTACTTC
TRBJ2-3	-	-	TRBV2	CASSDPPVGAEDTQYF	TGTGCCAGCAGTGACCCCCCGGTAGGGGCGGAGGATACGCAGTATTTT
TRBJ2-1	TRBD2	-	TRBV29-1	CSAVAGLNNEQFF	TGCAGCGCCGTAGCGGGTTTAAACAATGAGCAGTTCTTC
TRBJ2-1	TRBD1	-	TRBV27	CASSTGQGILEDGSYNEQFF	TGTGCCAGCAGTACCGGACAGGGCATACTGGAGGACGGGAGCTACAATGAGCAGTTCTTC
TRBJ2-7	-	-	TRBV27	CASSLSVPQSYEQYF	TGTGCCAGCAGTTTATCAGTTCCACAAAGCTACGAGCAGTACTTC
TRBJ2-1	-	-	TRBV14	CASSHISGGAYNEQFF	TGTGCCAGCAGCCACATATCAGGAGGGGCCTACAATGAGCAGTTCTTC
TRBJ1-1	TRBD1	-	TRBV28	CASSLGSGQSPEAFF	TGTGCCAGCAGTTTGGGGTCGGGACAGTCTCCTGAAGCTTTCTTT
TRBJ2-1	-	-	TRBV7-8	CASSRASERNQFF	TGTGCCAGCAGCCGTGCTAGCGAGCGTAATCAGTTCTTC
TRBJ2-3	-	once	TRBV27	CASSLGPGIPQYF	TGTGCCAGCAGTTTAGGGCCTGGGATACCGCAGTATTTT
TRBJ2-1	TRBD2	-	TRBV13	CASSPVSGTSGSSYNEQFF	TGTGCCAGCAGCCCAGTATCCGGGACTAGCGGGAGCTCCTACAATGAGCAGTTCTTC
TRBJ2-1	-	-	TRBV29-1	CSVEGLARVATTGNEQFF	TGCAGCGTTGAGGGGTTGGCCCGGGTCGCAACTACGGGCAATGAGCAGTTCTTC
TRBJ1-2	TRBD1	-	TRBV29-1	CSVESQGVEGYGYTF	TGCAGCGTTGAATCTCAGGGGGTTGAAGGCTATGGCTACACCTTC
TRBJ2-5	-	few	TRBV6-5	CASSYLGEQETQYF	TGTGCCAGCAGTTACTTGGGAGAACAAGAGACCCAGTACTTC
TRBJ2-1	TRBD2	-	TRBV11-2	CASAGGAGGNNEQFF	TGTGCCAGCGCGGGAGGAGCGGGAGGGAACAATGAGCAGTTCTTC
TRBJ2-7	TRBD2	once	TRBV7-9	CASSPGTSLGEQYF	TGTGCCAGCAGCCCAGGGACTAGCTTGGGGGAGCAGTACTTC
TRBJ1-2	TRBD1	-	TRBV6-6	CASSPPGTGIDGYTF	TGTGCCAGCAGCCCCCCGGGGACAGGGATAGACGGCTACACCTTC
TRBJ2-4	-	-	TRBV7-6	CASSPQGGGSGAKNIQYF	TGTGCCAGCAGCCCACAAGGTGGGGGGTCGGGGGCCAAAAACATTCAGTACTTC
TRBJ2-1	-	-	TRBV5-1	CASSLFNNEQFF	TGCGCCAGCAGCTTGTTTAACAATGAGCAGTTCTTC
TRBJ2-7	-	few	TRBV4-2	CASSQVVGRYEQYF	TGTGCCAGCAGCCAAGTGGTGGGCCGCTACGAGCAGTACTTC
TRBJ2-1	-	once	TRBV6-1	CASSEVRRPDEQFF	TGTGCCAGCAGTGAAGTAAGAAGGCCCGATGAGCAGTTCTTC
TRBJ1-2	-	few	TRBV19	CAAKSGQYGYTF	TGTGCCGCGAAGAGCGGGCAGTATGGCTACACCTTC
TRBJ2-5	-	-	TRBV28	CASSLAEALQETQYF	TGTGCCAGCAGTTTGGCAGAGGCCTTACAAGAGACCCAGTACTTC
TRBJ1-2	TRBD1	-	TRBV19	CASSLPGQGANYGYTF	TGTGCCAGTAGTCTACCGGGACAGGGGGCTAACTATGGCTACACCTTC
TRBJ1-1	-	once	TRBV9	CASSVVNLVNTEAFF	TGTGCCAGCAGCGTAGTTAACTTAGTGAACACTGAAGCTTTCTTT